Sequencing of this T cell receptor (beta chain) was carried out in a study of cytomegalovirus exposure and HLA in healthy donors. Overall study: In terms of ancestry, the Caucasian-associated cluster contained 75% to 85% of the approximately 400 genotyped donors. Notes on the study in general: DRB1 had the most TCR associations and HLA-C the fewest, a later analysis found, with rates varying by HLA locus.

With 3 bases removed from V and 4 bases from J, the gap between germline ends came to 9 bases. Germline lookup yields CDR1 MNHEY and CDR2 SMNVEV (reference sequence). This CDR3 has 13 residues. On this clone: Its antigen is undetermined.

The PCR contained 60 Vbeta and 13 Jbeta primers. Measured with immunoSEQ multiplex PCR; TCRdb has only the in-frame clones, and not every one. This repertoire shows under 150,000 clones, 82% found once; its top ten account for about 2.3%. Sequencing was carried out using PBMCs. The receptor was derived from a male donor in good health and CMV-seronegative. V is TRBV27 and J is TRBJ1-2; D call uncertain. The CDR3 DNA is TGTGCCAGCAGTTTGTACGGTTTCTATGGCTACACCTTC. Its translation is CASSLYGFYGYTF.